The 3 T cell receptor beta chains below were found in one sample sequenced in a study of T cells in women clearing cervical HPV infection. The protocol was immunoSEQ multiplex PCR, while the TCRdb copy is restricted to in-frame clones and leaves out a portion. The sample is made up of about 48,000 clones, and the top ten hold roughly 1.5% of it. The specimen was blood buffy coat. These receptors were collected from a woman between 18 and 70 years old with a cervical HPV16 infection that either progressed to CIN3+ or cleared (not recorded which).

Notes on this clone: Sequencing ends 3 residues short of the CDR3 end; the germline J gene provides the rest. The chain carries TRBV7-3 and TRBJ2-3; no definite D call. The CDR3 is 14 amino acids. Trimming took off 5 bases at V and 6 bases at J, with 15 bases between the two ends. CDR1 SGHTA and CDR2 FQGTGA come from the germline V gene. CDR3 sequence: CASSPIPVLDTQYF. The part of the CDR3 DNA that was read is TGTGCCAGCAGCCCCATCCCGGTTTTGGATACG.

About this clone itself: Read data end 3 residues before the CDR3 end; the end is taken from the germline J gene. V is TRBV6-1 and J is TRBJ1-2; D is ambiguous. CDR3 length: 14 residues. CDR1 and CDR2 from the germline V gene are MNHNS and SASEGT. V dropped 1 base and J dropped 1 base, with 7 bases sitting between them. CDR3 loop: CASSEDLVNYGYTF. The part of the CDR3 DNA that was read is TGTGCCAGCAGTGAAGATTTAGTTAACTATGGC.

As regards this clone: The CDR3 is cut off 3 residues early in the read; its end comes from the germline J gene. The chain has TRBV18 and TRBJ1-5; the D gene is possibly TRBD1 (5 bases). This CDR3 is 14 amino acids long. Trimming pared 3 bases from V and 6 bases from J, leaving 12 bases between. Germline V gives CDR1 KGHSH, CDR2 LQKENI. The CDR3 spells CASSPDRQGQPQHF. Partial CDR3 DNA: TGTGCCAGCTCACCCGACCGCCAGGGTCAGCCC.